A selection of T cell receptor beta chains follows, all from one sample in a study of CD8+CD57+ T cells in acquired aplastic anemia. TCRdb reprocessed the reads via MiXCR and lists one record per CDR3 protein. This table holds around 150,000 distinct CDR3 sequences, less than 50% found once. The specimen was sorted CD4+, CD8+, or CD8+CD57+ T cells (not recorded which) from PBMCs. The receptors were gathered from a human donor with aplastic anemia. Each CDR3 is given with its conserved first and last residue. Not all rows give a size; the values are once, few, many and, for expanded clones, a class.

clone size	V gene	J gene	CDR3 protein
.	TRBV18	TRBJ2-1	CASSPPVAEVYNEQFF
.	TRBV12-3/TRBV12-4	TRBJ2-1	CASSQRANYNEQFF
many	TRBV5-1	TRBJ2-2	CASSLRQGTTGELFF
many	TRBV12-5	TRBJ2-7	CASVPHPGLAVAYEQYF
many	TRBV24-1	TRBJ1-1	CATSDSIAGGTEAFF
.	TRBV18	TRBJ2-7	CASSPSGQVPYEQYF
.	TRBV15	TRBJ2-3	CATSRDKGLRTDTQYF
many	TRBV24-1	TRBJ1-5	CATSDLSSWQPQHF
many	TRBV29-1	TRBJ2-7	CSVLTSGARSSYEQYF
.	TRBV7-9	TRBJ2-2	CASSLARVLAGELFF
once	TRBV25-1	TRBJ2-5	CASSTLAGSSYQETQYF
.	TRBV2	TRBJ2-1	CASSESSGGSIEQFF
many	TRBV9	TRBJ1-1	CASSEYMGTEAFF
few	TRBV30	TRBJ2-7	CAWSVGTGYSYEQYF
many	TRBV29-1	TRBJ1-2	CSVEDYGEDTF
.	TRBV19	TRBJ2-5	CASSRLGEETQYF
many	TRBV2	TRBJ1-5	CASRQENQPQHF
few	TRBV18	TRBJ2-7	CASSKTSGPPYEQYF
many	TRBV19	TRBJ2-7	CASSGPGSSPYEQYF
.	TRBV11-2	TRBJ2-3	CASSTHPQREVADTQYF
.	TRBV6-1	TRBJ1-1	CASSQGTYTEAFF